This T cell receptor (beta chain) originates from a study of blood T cell repertoires in COVID-19. Study at large: The United States, Italy and Spain supplied acute and convalescent COVID-19 samples. Sample material is recorded as cDNA or gDNA derived from T cells, B-cell-depleted T cells, or PBMCs.

Followed over time, Seattle patients had been enrolled while infection was active. This clone was recorded a few times. V dropped 5 bases and J dropped 3; count of bases not matched to a gene: 15. The CDR3 runs to 20 residues. From germline, CDR1 is SGHVS and CDR2 FNYEAQ. This table comes from immunoSEQ multiplex PCR, and its TCRdb copy is limited to in-frame clones, with some not included. The sample carries about 60,000 clones, 65% to 80% recorded once. Source material: peripheral blood. The clonotype originates from a man in his thirties or forties with COVID-19, enrolled during active disease. The chain joins TRBV7-6 to TRBJ2-2, with TRBD2 matching over 13 bases. CDR3 amino acids: CASSPRSRLAGGSHTGELFF. DNA of the CDR3: TGTGCCAGCAGCCCCAGATCTCGACTAGCGGGGGGCTCCCACACCGGGGAGCTGTTTTTT.